A selection of T cell receptor beta chains follows, all from one sample in a study of CD8 T cells in Susac syndrome. One entry per CDR3 protein, called by TCRdb with MiXCR from the immunoSEQ multiplex PCR reads. The sample holds 200,000 or so distinct CDR3 sequences; around 96% are singletons and the top ten take just under 0.095%. Specimen: CD4+ T cells from PBMCs. Receptors originate from a human donor with multiple sclerosis. Each CDR3 is given with its conserved first and last residue. The D gene is left open where the match is weak. The size entry is marked missing in some rows and otherwise reads once, few, many or a size class.

DNA: TGTGCCACCAGTGACCCTGGGTCTACCACGCAGTATTTT
CDR3: CATSDPGSTTQYF
size: NA
V: TRBV24-1
J: TRBJ2-3
D: NA

DNA: TGTGCCAGCAGTTCCCCACTAGCGGGAGTTCGGGAGACCCAGTACTTC
CDR3: CASSSPLAGVRETQYF
size: NA
V: TRBV12-3/TRBV12-4
J: TRBJ2-5
D: TRBD2

DNA: TGTGCCAGCAGCCGTGTTTATGTGGAGACCCAGTACTTC
CDR3: CASSRVYVETQYF
size: NA
V: TRBV7-2
J: TRBJ2-5
D: NA

DNA: TGTGCCAGCAAGAGGGGATTCCAAGAGACCCAGTACTTC
CDR3: CASKRGFQETQYF
size: once
V: TRBV27
J: TRBJ2-5
D: NA

DNA: TGCAGCGTTCGACAGGGAGGGGAAAAACTGTTTTTT
CDR3: CSVRQGGEKLFF
size: NA
V: TRBV29-1
J: TRBJ1-4
D: TRBD1

DNA: TGCAGTGCTAGAGCCCCGGCTCAGGGCACTGAAGCTTTCTTT
CDR3: CSARAPAQGTEAFF
size: once
V: TRBV20-1
J: TRBJ1-1
D: NA

DNA: TGTGCCAGCAGCGGGGGCACTACACAGGGTACGCAGTATTTT
CDR3: CASSGGTTQGTQYF
size: NA
V: TRBV7-3
J: TRBJ2-3
D: NA

DNA: TGTGCCAGCAGTACCGAAAGCTACGAGCAGTACTTC
CDR3: CASSTESYEQYF
size: NA
V: TRBV6-1
J: TRBJ2-7
D: NA

DNA: TGCAGTGCTAGATTTCCGGGTTGGCCAAATCAGCCCCAGCATTTT
CDR3: CSARFPGWPNQPQHF
size: NA
V: TRBV20-1
J: TRBJ1-5
D: NA

DNA: TGTGCCAGCCTCCGGGGGATCGACACCGGGGAGCTGTTTTTT
CDR3: CASLRGIDTGELFF
size: NA
V: TRBV6-1
J: TRBJ2-2
D: NA

DNA: TGTGCCACCAGTGACCCCGAGGTCAGGGTGAGGAATGAGCAGTTCTTC
CDR3: CATSDPEVRVRNEQFF
size: NA
V: TRBV24-1
J: TRBJ2-1
D: NA

DNA: TGTGCCAGCAGCTCCCGCGAAGGGTTCGAGCAGTACTTC
CDR3: CASSSREGFEQYF
size: NA
V: TRBV7-2
J: TRBJ2-7
D: NA

DNA: TGTGCCAGCAGCTTAGATGGCGGGTACGGGCCTGAAGCTTTCTTT
CDR3: CASSLDGGYGPEAFF
size: NA
V: TRBV7-9
J: TRBJ1-1
D: NA

DNA: TGCGCCAGCAGCCCCGGCGGACAGGACACGCAGGGCTACACCTTC
CDR3: CASSPGGQDTQGYTF
size: NA
V: TRBV5-1
J: TRBJ1-2
D: TRBD1

DNA: TGCAGTGCTAGAGACGGGGGAGCTTGGAACAATGAGCAGTTCTTC
CDR3: CSARDGGAWNNEQFF
size: NA
V: TRBV20-1
J: TRBJ2-1
D: NA

DNA: TGCAGCGCATTAGACTGGATTGAGACCCAGTACTTC
CDR3: CSALDWIETQYF
size: NA
V: TRBV29-1
J: TRBJ2-5
D: NA

DNA: TGTGCCAGCAGCCTACAGGCCTACGAGCAGTACTTC
CDR3: CASSLQAYEQYF
size: NA
V: TRBV3-1
J: TRBJ2-7
D: NA

DNA: TGTGCCAGCAGTGAATCCGGCGGGAGCACCTCCGAGCAGTACTTC
CDR3: CASSESGGSTSEQYF
size: NA
V: TRBV6-1
J: TRBJ2-7
D: TRBD2

DNA: TGCAGTGCCGTCCAAGGTGGGGAAAAACTGTTTTTT
CDR3: CSAVQGGEKLFF
size: NA
V: TRBV20-1
J: TRBJ1-4
D: NA

DNA: TGCAGCGTTGTCTTCAGGGCCGATACGCAGTATTTT
CDR3: CSVVFRADTQYF
size: NA
V: TRBV29-1
J: TRBJ2-3
D: NA

DNA: TGCGCCAGCAGCTTGAGGGCGGGACACGAGCAGTACTTC
CDR3: CASSLRAGHEQYF
size: NA
V: TRBV5-1
J: TRBJ2-7
D: NA

DNA: TGTGCCTGGAGTAGGGCACCGAACTATGGCTACACCTTC
CDR3: CAWSRAPNYGYTF
size: NA
V: TRBV30
J: TRBJ1-2
D: NA

DNA: TGCAGCGTCTCACAGGGGACAGGGACGCAGTATTTT
CDR3: CSVSQGTGTQYF
size: NA
V: TRBV29-1
J: TRBJ2-3
D: TRBD1

DNA: TGTGCCAGCAGCGTAGAAACGGTCTTCGACAATGAGCAGTTCTTC
CDR3: CASSVETVFDNEQFF
size: once
V: TRBV9
J: TRBJ2-1
D: NA

DNA: TGTGCCAGCAGCCAAGACGACAGAGACTACGAGCAGTACTTC
CDR3: CASSQDDRDYEQYF
size: NA
V: TRBV3-1
J: TRBJ2-7
D: NA

DNA: TGTGCCAGCAGTTTCGGACTAGAGACAGATACGCAGTATTTT
CDR3: CASSFGLETDTQYF
size: NA
V: TRBV11-3
J: TRBJ2-3
D: TRBD2

DNA: TGTGCCAGCAGCCGCGTGAACGAGCAGTACTTC
CDR3: CASSRVNEQYF
size: once
V: TRBV5-6
J: TRBJ2-7
D: NA

DNA: TGCGCCAGCAGCACATACGGGGATCGGGAGACCCAGTACTTC
CDR3: CASSTYGDRETQYF
size: NA
V: TRBV5-1
J: TRBJ2-5
D: NA